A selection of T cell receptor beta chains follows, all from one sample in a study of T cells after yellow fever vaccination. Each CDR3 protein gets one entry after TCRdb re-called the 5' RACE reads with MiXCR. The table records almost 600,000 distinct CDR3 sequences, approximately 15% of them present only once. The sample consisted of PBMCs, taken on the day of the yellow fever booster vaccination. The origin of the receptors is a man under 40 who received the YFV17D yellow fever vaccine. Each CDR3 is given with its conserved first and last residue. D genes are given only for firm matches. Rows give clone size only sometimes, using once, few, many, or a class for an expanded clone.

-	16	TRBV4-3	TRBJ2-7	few	TGCGCCAGCAGCCAAGATGCGGGTGGGGGGCCTCTGGAGCAGTACTTC	CASSQDAGGGPLEQYF
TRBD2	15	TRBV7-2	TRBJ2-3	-	TGTGCCAGCAGCCCCGAAGGGACTACCGGGGATACGCAGTATTTT	CASSPEGTTGDTQYF
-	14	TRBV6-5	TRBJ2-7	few	TGTGCCAGCAGTTCTTTTGAACAATCCTACGAGCAGTACTTC	CASSSFEQSYEQYF
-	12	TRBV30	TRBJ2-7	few	TGTGCCTGGAGTGTACTGGCCTACGAGCAGTACTTC	CAWSVLAYEQYF
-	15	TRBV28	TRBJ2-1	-	TGTGCCAGCAGCCTACCAGGGGAGCACTACAATGAGCAGTTCTTC	CASSLPGEHYNEQFF
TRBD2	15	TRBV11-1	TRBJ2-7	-	TGTGCCAGCAGCCGACCGGGCCAGCGGGAGGTGAAGCAGTACTTC	CASSRPGQREVKQYF
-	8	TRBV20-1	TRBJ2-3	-	TGCAGTGCCATTGGGACCCGATTT	CSAIGTRF
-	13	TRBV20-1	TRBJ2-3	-	TGCAGTGCAACTGGAGGAGGCACAGATACGCAGTATTTT	CSATGGGTDTQYF
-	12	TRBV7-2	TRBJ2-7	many	TGTGCCAGCGCGCTAGCGTCCTACGAGCAGTACTTC	CASALASYEQYF
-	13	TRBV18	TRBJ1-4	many	TGTGCCAGCTCACCACCGGCTAATGAAAAACTGTTTTTT	CASSPPANEKLFF
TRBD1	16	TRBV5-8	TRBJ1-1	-	TGTGCCAGCAGCTCGATTGGACAGGGAGTGAACACTGAAGCTTTCTTT	CASSSIGQGVNTEAFF
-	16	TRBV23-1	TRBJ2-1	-	TGCGCCAGCAGTCGTCGGGACGTGAGCTCCTACAATGAGCAGTTCTTC	CASSRRDVSSYNEQFF
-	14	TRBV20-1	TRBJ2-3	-	TGCAGTGCCCCTTTTGGGGCTGGCACAGATACGCAGTATTTT	CSAPFGAGTDTQYF
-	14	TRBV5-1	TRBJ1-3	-	TGCGCCAGCAGCTTAAGCAACTCTGGAAACACCATATATTTT	CASSLSNSGNTIYF
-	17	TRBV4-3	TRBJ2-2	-	TGCGCCAGCAGCCTTACTGGGGCTTACCGAGGGACCGGGGAGCTGTTTTTT	CASSLTGAYRGTGELFF
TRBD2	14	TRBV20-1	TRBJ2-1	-	TGCAGTGCTAGAGGTGGCGGGAGGGCTCAAGAGCAGTTCTTC	CSARGGGRAQEQFF
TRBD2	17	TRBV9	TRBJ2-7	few	TGTGCCAGCAGCGTAGGGCAGGCTAGCGGGACACCCTACGAGCAGTACTTC	CASSVGQASGTPYEQYF
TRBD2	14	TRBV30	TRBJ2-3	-	TGTGCCTGGAGTCGGACTAGCGGTGCAGATACGCAGTATTTT	CAWSRTSGADTQYF
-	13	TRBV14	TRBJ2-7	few	TGTGCCAGCAGCCAAGGGGCCCTTTACGAGCAGTACTTC	CASSQGALYEQYF
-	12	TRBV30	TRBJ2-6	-	TGTGCTCTAAGCTCTGGGGCCAACGTCCTGACTTTC	CALSSGANVLTF
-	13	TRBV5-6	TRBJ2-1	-	TGTGCCAGCAGTCCTACTTACGACAATGAGCAGTTCTTC	CASSPTYDNEQFF
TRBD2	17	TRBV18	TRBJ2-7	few	TGTGCCAGCTCACCGAGGGCTAGCGGGAGTTTCATCAACGAGCAGTACTTC	CASSPRASGSFINEQYF
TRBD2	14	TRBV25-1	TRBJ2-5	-	TGTGCCAGCAGTGAATGGACTAGCAAAGAGACCCAGTACTTC	CASSEWTSKETQYF
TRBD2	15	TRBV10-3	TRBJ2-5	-	TGTGCCATCAGTGAGTTAGCGGGAGTCCAAGAGACCCAGTACTTC	CAISELAGVQETQYF
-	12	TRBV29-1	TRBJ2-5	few	TGCAGCGTTGGCAGTTACCAAGAGACCCAGTACTTC	CSVGSYQETQYF
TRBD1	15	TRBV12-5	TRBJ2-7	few	TGTGCTAGTGGCTCGGACAGGGCCATAAGCTACGAGCAGTACTTC	CASGSDRAISYEQYF
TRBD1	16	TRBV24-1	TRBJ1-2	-	TGTGCCACCAGTGATCCCGGGACAGGGGGGACCAGTGGCTACACCTTC	CATSDPGTGGTSGYTF
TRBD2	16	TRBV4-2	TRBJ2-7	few	TGTGCCAGCAGCCAAGAAGCGGCTAGCGGGAGGTACGAGCAGTACTTC	CASSQEAASGRYEQYF
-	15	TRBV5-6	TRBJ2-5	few	TGTGCCAGCAGCATCACAGGTGTGACAACTAAGACCCAGTACTTC	CASSITGVTTKTQYF
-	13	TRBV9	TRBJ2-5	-	TGTGCCAGCAGCGTGTCCAGTCAAGAGACCCAGTACTTC	CASSVSSQETQYF
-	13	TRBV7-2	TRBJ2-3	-	TGTGCCAGCAGCTCCGGACTCGTAGATACGCAGTATTTT	CASSSGLVDTQYF
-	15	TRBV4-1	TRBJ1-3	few	TGCGCCAGCAGCCCCGGGCCTCGGGGTCGAAACACCATATATTTT	CASSPGPRGRNTIYF
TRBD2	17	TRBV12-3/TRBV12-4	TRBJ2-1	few	TGTGCCAGCAGTGATGGGACTAGCGGGAGCCTCTACAATGAGCAGTTCTTC	CASSDGTSGSLYNEQFF
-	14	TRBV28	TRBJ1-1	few	TGTGCCAGCAGCGGGACAAAAATGAACACTGAAGCTTTCTTT	CASSGTKMNTEAFF
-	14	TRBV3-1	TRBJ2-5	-	TGTGCCAGCAGCCCCAATAGCGCCCGGGGGACCCAGTACTTC	CASSPNSARGTQYF
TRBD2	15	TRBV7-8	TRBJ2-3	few	TGTGCCAGCAGCTTTAGCGGGACCAAGGGGGATACGCAGTATTTT	CASSFSGTKGDTQYF
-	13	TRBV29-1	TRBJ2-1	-	TGCAGCGTAAGCGACAGCTCCTACAATGAGCAGTTCTTC	CSVSDSSYNEQFF
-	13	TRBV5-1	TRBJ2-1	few	TGCGCCAGCAGCTTAGACGGGACCCCAGGCAAGTTCTTC	CASSLDGTPGKFF
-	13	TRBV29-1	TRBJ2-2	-	TGCAGCGTTGTCCCAGCGAACACCGGGGAGCTGTTTTTT	CSVVPANTGELFF
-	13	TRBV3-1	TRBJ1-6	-	TGTGCCAGCAGCCAAGATGATTATTCACCCCTCCACTTT	CASSQDDYSPLHF
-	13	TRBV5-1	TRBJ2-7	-	TGCGCCAGCAGCTTGCAGGAGCCCTACGAGCAGTACTTC	CASSLQEPYEQYF
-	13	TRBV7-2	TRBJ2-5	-	TGTGCCAGCAGTCCCAGGGCCTTGGAGACCCAGTACTTC	CASSPRALETQYF
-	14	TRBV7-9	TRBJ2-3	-	TGTGCCAGCAGCCGAATGGAAGCTTTTGATACGCAGTATTTT	CASSRMEAFDTQYF
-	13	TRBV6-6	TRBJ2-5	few	TGTGCCAGCAGAAAAGACCCGTACGGGACCCAGTACTTC	CASRKDPYGTQYF